These 21 T cell receptor beta chains were all obtained from the same sample, sequenced in a study of T cell responses to AZD1222 COVID-19 vaccine. Repertoires were generated with immunoSEQ multiplex PCR, while TCRdb's copy carries only in-frame clones and drops some. In the table there are around 170,000 clones, about 90% of which are singletons. The sample was peripheral blood, taken 28 days after the second AZD1222 dose. The source of these receptors is an adult who received the AZD1222 COVID-19 vaccine.

V gene TRBV5-4 combines with J gene TRBJ1-1, with D possibly matching TRBD1 (5 bases). This CDR3 comprises 17 residues. The germline V gene has CDR1 SGHNT and CDR2 YYREEE (reference sequence). Trimming stripped 4 bases from V and 5 bases from J, with 24 bases between. For the CDR3, the DNA is TGTGCCAGCAGCCCCTATACCCTGGGGGGAGTCGGGACTGAAGCTTTCTTT. Protein sequence: CASSPYTLGGVGTEAFF.

This chain connects TRBV5-1 to TRBJ1-2; no clear D gene. This CDR3 contains 13 residues. Trimming took 4 bases from V and 2 from J, leaving 9 bases between them. Germline CDR1 SGHRS, CDR2 YFSETQ. The CDR3: CASSPDGNYGYTF. CDR3 nucleotides: TGCGCCAGCAGCCCCGACGGGAACTATGGCTACACCTTC.

The rearrangement joins TRBV4-1 to TRBJ2-1; TRBD2 matches at 8 bases. This CDR3 spans 15 amino acids. In germline, CDR1 is MGHRA, CDR2 YSYEKL. After removal of 5 bases from V and 1 base from J, the junction contained 4 bases not matched to a gene. CDR3 coding DNA: TGCGCCAGCAGCAGTAGCGGGGTATCCTACAATGAGCAGTTCTTC. It codes for CASSSSGVSYNEQFF.

This chain's CDR3 is CASKGILNTGELFF. CDR3 DNA sequence: TGTGCCAGTAAAGGAATACTGAACACCGGGGAGCTGTTTTTT. The chain is built from TRBV19 and TRBJ2-2; D unclear. Germline CDR1 and CDR2: LNHDA and SQIVND (reference sequence). Trimming took off 7 bases at V and 1 base at J, with 10 bases between the two ends. This CDR3 has 14 amino acids.

The V call is TRBV4-2, the J call TRBJ2-1; D is unresolved. Trimming took 5 bases from V and 0 from J, leaving 8 bases between them. Per the germline V gene, CDR1 is LGHNA and CDR2 is YNFKEQ. The CDR3 is 14 residues long. The CDR3 spells CASSSSSSYNEQFF. The CDR3 bases are TGTGCCAGCAGCTCCTCGAGCTCCTACAATGAGCAGTTCTTC.

The chain couples TRBV6-5 to TRBJ2-2, with TRBD1 identical over 7 bases. Germline CDR1 and CDR2: MNHEY and SVGAGI. This CDR3 is 15 amino acids long. The J segment lost 0 bases and the V segment lost 4 bases, leaving 2 bases of the junction unmatched. The CDR3 DNA sequence: TGTGCCAGCAGTTTCGGGACAGCGAACACCGGGGAGCTGTTTTTT. It codes for CASSFGTANTGELFF.

This clone was detected a few times. The gene calls are TRBV5-3 and TRBJ1-1; 8 positions agree with TRBD1. TRBV5-3 is assigned to the ORF class and has an uncertain function. The V segment lost 4 bases and the J segment 2 bases; nucleotides outside the gene matches: 19. This CDR3 is built from 19 residues. The CDR3 region has the DNA TGTGCCAGAAGCCTTGTAGTATGGGCAGGGGGCGAGACTAACACTGAAGCTTTCTTT. Translation gives CARSLVVWAGGETNTEAFF.

The rearrangement uses TRBV24-1 and TRBJ2-7; 9 bases are a match to TRBD1. Trimming removed 4 bases from V and 9 bases from J; junction bases left unmatched: 18. The CDR3 is made up of 17 amino acids. Germline-derived CDR1 and CDR2 are KGHDR and SFDVKD. DNA of the CDR3: TGTGCCACCAGTGAGGTAAACCCGGGACAGGGACGTTTGGGGCAGTACTTC. Its protein product is CATSEVNPGQGRLGQYF.

The J gene is TRBJ1-5, the V gene TRBV29-1, with 8 bases that match TRBD1. Germline values: CDR1 SQVTM, CDR2 ANQGSEA. With 6 bases clipped from V and 5 bases from J, the junction kept 6 bases outside the gene matches. The CDR3 spans 13 residues. Here the CDR3 reads CSVRTGSDQPQHF. As DNA, the CDR3 is TGCAGCGTGCGGACAGGGAGCGATCAGCCCCAGCATTTT.

The chain uses TRBV7-3 and TRBJ2-2; perhaps TRBD1 as D (5 bases). The length of the CDR3 is 19 residues. Germline V gene sequence: CDR1 SGHTA, CDR2 FQGTGA. The V gene lost 0 bases and the J gene lost 4 bases, with 21 bases spanning the gap. For the CDR3, the DNA is TGTGCCAGCAGCTTAACCGGTGGTGGCAGGGTGCTAGGCACCGGGGAGCTGTTTTTT. Its translation: CASSLTGGGRVLGTGELFF.

The V gene is TRBV7-6, the J gene TRBJ2-3, with D possibly being TRBD1 or TRBD2 (6 bases each). Germline CDR1 reads SGHVS; CDR2 reads FNYEAQ. The CDR3 loop spans 18 amino acids. V lost 1 base and J 2 bases, leaving 19 bases between the germline ends. CDR3 region: CASSLGYGGGSTTDTQYF. The CDR3 bases are TGTGCCAGCAGCTTAGGTTATGGAGGGGGGTCGACCACAGATACGCAGTATTTT.

The chain links TRBV23-1 to TRBJ2-7, with 7 bases matching TRBD1. TRBV23-1 is known as an ORF, though its function is uncertain. V shed 0 bases and J 12 bases; nucleotides not matched to a gene: 11. The CDR3 totals 14 residues. The CDR3 DNA reads TGCGCCAGCAGTCAATCGCGATGGTACAGGGGCGCGTACTTC. This gives the protein CASSQSRWYRGAYF.

The chain recombines TRBV18 with TRBJ2-2; maybe TRBD1 (6 bases). The CDR3 is made up of 14 amino acids. The germline V and J ends were trimmed by 4 bases and 4 bases, with 10 bases remaining between them. Germline assignment: CDR1 KGHSH and CDR2 LQKENI. CDR3 sequence (DNA): TGTGCCAGCTCACTAGGGGGTCGCACCGGGGAGCTGTTTTTT. This gives the protein CASSLGGRTGELFF.

This rearrangement joins TRBV6-4 to TRBJ1-6, with D maybe TRBD1 (5 bases). The CDR3 is made up of 15 amino acids. V shed 6 bases and J shed 4 bases, with 13 bases lying between them. The germline CDR1 and CDR2 sequences are MRHNA and SNTAGT. This CDR3 reads CASRTTDLYNSPLHF. The CDR3 DNA sequence: TGTGCCAGCAGAACGACAGATTTATATAATTCACCCCTCCACTTT.

V is TRBV12-3 or TRBV12-4 and J is TRBJ2-5; D perhaps matches TRBD2 (6 bases). Trimming shortened V by 4 bases and J by 9 bases, and 15 bases separated the two germline ends. The CDR3 covers 13 residues. The CDR3 region is CASSSLQGGPQYF. The CDR3 DNA reads TGTGCCAGCAGTTCCCTTCAGGGAGGTCCCCAGTACTTC.

The chain couples TRBV2 to TRBJ1-1; 8 bases agree with TRBD1. Germline values: CDR1 SNHLY, CDR2 FYNNEI. Trimming cost V 5 bases and J 6 bases; bases outside gene matches: 11. The CDR3 is made up of 15 amino acids. For the CDR3, the DNA is TGTGCCAGCAGTTTCGGCCGGGACAGGATACCTGAAGCTTTCTTT. It translates to CASSFGRDRIPEAFF.

This rearrangement joins TRBV28 to TRBJ2-7, with a weak D call TRBD1 (6 bases). The germline gives CDR1 MDHEN, CDR2 SYDVKM. Trimming pared 5 bases from V and 6 bases from J, leaving 11 bases between. The CDR3 totals 12 residues. CDR3 in DNA: TGTGCCAGCAGTGGACAGAGACGCGAGCAGTACTTC. Protein sequence: CASSGQRREQYF. Variable domain in full (rest from reference TRBV28 and TRBJ2-7): DVKVTQSSRYLVKRTGEKVFLECVQDMDHENMFWYRQDPGLGLRLIYFSYDVKMKEKGDIPEGYSVSREKKERFSLILESASTNQTSMYLCASSGQRREQYFGPGTRLTVT.

The V call is TRBV9, the J call TRBJ2-2; 9 positions match TRBD2. The CDR3 covers 16 residues. CDR1 is SGDLS and CDR2 is YYNGEE in the germline V gene. Trimming cost V 0 bases and J 8 bases; bases outside gene matches: 8. CDR3 bases: TGTGCCAGCAGCGTAGAGGTAGCGGGGGTGTATGGGGAGCTGTTTTTT. This encodes CASSVEVAGVYGELFF.

This chain joins TRBV5-6 and TRBJ2-2; D is unclear. CDR1 and CDR2 (germline): SGHDT, YYEEEE. The V end was cut by 4 bases, the J end by 3 bases, with 4 bases between. CDR3 size: 12 residues. The CDR3: CASSLDTGELFF. CDR3 DNA sequence: TGTGCCAGCAGCCTAGACACCGGGGAGCTGTTTTTT.

V and J are TRBV10-3 and TRBJ1-2; the match to TRBD1 covers 9 bases. This CDR3 spans 14 amino acids. V lost 7 bases, J lost 2 bases, and 5 bases stayed unmatched. Germline V gives CDR1 ENHRY, CDR2 SYGVKD. In DNA form, the CDR3 reads TGTGCCATCAAGGACACAGGGGGCAACTATGGCTACACCTTC. Translated, it gives CAIKDTGGNYGYTF.

The V and J genes are TRBV19 and TRBJ1-1, with a tentative D call TRBD1 (6 bases). The CDR3 contains 14 residues. V was clipped by 5 bases and J by 1 base, with 11 bases between them. CDR1 and CDR2 (germline): LNHDA, SQIVND (reference sequence). As DNA, the CDR3 is TGTGCCAGTAGTTCAGGGACATGGAACACTGAAGCTTTCTTT. Its protein product is CASSSGTWNTEAFF.